This entry lists 30 T cell receptor beta chains sequenced from one sample in a study of regulatory T cells in long-lasting Graves disease. Time point of the sample: newly diagnosed GD, antithyroid drugs for less than 3 months. PBMCs were the source of the RNA used for TCR sequencing. According to the study, TCR beta libraries were built with iRepertoire HTBI primers and CDR3-region Arm-PCR. TCRdb reprocessed the multiplex PCR reads via MiXCR and lists one record per CDR3 protein. The sample holds 530,000 or so distinct CDR3 sequences; about 16% are singletons and the top ten take 12%. The sample also formed part of further work on T cells in Graves' hyperthyroidism and ophthalmopathy.

Sequencing was performed on peripheral blood mononuclear cells (PBMCs), taken at new diagnosis, from a patient treated with antithyroid drugs. All receptors derive from a man between 18 and 29 years old with Graves disease.

This clonotype has a handful of counts. The V call is TRBV6-1, the J call TRBJ2-5; TRBD1 agrees at 12 bases. The CDR3 spans 16 residues. CDR1 MNHNS and CDR2 SASEGT come from the germline V gene. V was clipped by 5 bases and J by 4 bases; unmatched bases: 8. CDR3 in DNA: TGTGCCAGCAGTCCCCGGGACAGGGGGCGCGCAGAGACCCAGTACTTC. The encoded protein is CASSPRDRGRAETQYF.

In this sample, this clonotype turned up a few times. J is TRBJ2-1 and V is TRBV7-9; D gene uncertain. This CDR3 comprises 16 residues. Trimming stripped 5 bases from V and 3 bases from J, with 17 bases between. In germline, CDR1 is SEHNR, CDR2 FQNEAQ (reference sequence). The CDR3, as DNA: TGTGCCAGCAGCACACCTATGGGCATCAGCTACAATGAGCAGTTCTTC. Protein sequence: CASSTPMGISYNEQFF.

In this sample, this clonotype turned up many times. The chain links TRBV7-9 to TRBJ2-3; 9 bases line up with TRBD2. Germline lookup yields CDR1 SEHNR and CDR2 FQNEAQ (reference sequence). V was pared by 1 base and J by 4 bases, with 3 bases of the junction left unmatched. The CDR3 sequence is 15 residues long. DNA of the CDR3: TGTGCCAGCAGCTTAGTAGCGGGAGAATCAGATACGCAGTATTTT. This sequence encodes CASSLVAGESDTQYF.

The sample holds many counts of this clonotype. V is TRBV12-3 or TRBV12-4 and J is TRBJ2-1; 11 bases are shared with TRBD2. The CDR3 has 16 residues. Trimming removed 2 bases from V and 2 bases from J; junction bases left unmatched: 2. In nucleotides, the CDR3 is TGTGCCAGCAGTTTATTAGCGGGAGGGCCCTACAATGAGCAGTTCTTC. Residues: CASSLLAGGPYNEQFF.

The chain has TRBV5-1 and TRBJ2-1; tentatively, D is TRBD1 (6 bases). In germline, CDR1 is SGHRS, CDR2 YFSETQ. Trimming took off 1 base at V and 3 bases at J, with 11 bases between the two ends. The CDR3 spans 15 residues. This chain's CDR3 is CASSLRGTYYNEQFF. The CDR3 region has the DNA TGCGCCAGCAGCTTGAGGGGGACGTACTACAATGAGCAGTTCTTC. Looking up the rest from reference TRBV5-1 and TRBJ2-1 gives the full variable domain: KAGVTQTPRYLIKTRGQQVTLSCSPISGHRSVSWYQQTPGQGLQFLFEYFSETQRNKGNFPGRFSGRQFSNSRSEMNVSTLELGDSALYLCASSLRGTYYNEQFFGPGTRLTVL.

V is TRBV4-2 and J is TRBJ1-2, with TRBD1 matching 8 bases. This CDR3 is built from 16 residues. CDR1 is LGHNA and CDR2 is YNFKEQ in the germline V gene. With V trimmed by 0 bases and J by 6 bases, 9 bases remained unmatched. CDR3 bases: TGTGCCAGCAGCCAAGATCTCTGGACAGGGATTGATGGCTACACCTTC. Residues: CASSQDLWTGIDGYTF.

Many counts were recorded for this clonotype. This chain connects TRBV10-3 to TRBJ1-1; unclear D gene. Looked up from germline, CDR1 is ENHRY and CDR2 is SYGVKD. V lost 2 bases and J lost 2, with 12 bases in between. The CDR3 has 15 amino acids. The CDR3 sequence: CAISEPNRENTEAFF. The CDR3 DNA is TGTGCCATCAGTGAGCCGAACCGGGAAAACACTGAAGCTTTCTTT.

This clonotype showed up many times. This rearrangement joins TRBV28 to TRBJ2-6; 7 bases are shared with TRBD1. Trimming took 5 bases from V and 13 from J; bases not matched to a gene: 11. CDR1 and CDR2 (germline): MDHEN, SYDVKM. CDR3 length equals 14 residues. CDR3 sequence reads: CASSPPGTAVVLTF. The CDR3 nucleotides read TGTGCCAGCAGTCCCCCCGGGACAGCCGTTGTCCTGACTTTC.

The chain couples TRBV20-1 to TRBJ2-3; TRBD2 aligns across 10 bases. In germline, CDR1 is DFQATT, CDR2 SNEGSKA (reference sequence). V shed 2 bases, J shed 4 bases, and the junction held 9 bases outside the gene matches. The CDR3 runs to 16 residues. The CDR3 DNA reads TGCAGTGCTAGATCTACCGGGACTAGCGTCCCAGATACGCAGTATTTT. It specifies CSARSTGTSVPDTQYF.

This clonotype has a handful of counts. This rearrangement joins TRBV9 to TRBJ2-1; D may correspond to TRBD1 or TRBD2 (6 bases each). This CDR3 contains 15 residues. The germline V gene has CDR1 SGDLS and CDR2 YYNGEE. V was pared by 6 bases and J by 3 bases, with 16 bases between. The CDR3 here is CASTQSGAYYNEQFF. Written as DNA, the CDR3 is TGTGCCAGCACCCAGTCGGGGGCGTACTACAATGAGCAGTTCTTC.

This clonotype was recorded at least ten times. The chain carries TRBV5-1 and TRBJ2-4; D is unclear. The germline V gene has CDR1 SGHRS and CDR2 YFSETQ. V lost 0 bases to trimming and J lost 11 bases, with 21 bases between them. The CDR3 spans 16 residues. CDR3 DNA sequence: TGCGCCAGCAGCTTGGATGCTCCCAGGTTAAACAACCTTCAGTACTTC. Protein sequence: CASSLDAPRLNNLQYF.

The chain joins TRBV20-1 to TRBJ1-5; D call uncertain. Trimming took off 3 bases at V and 0 bases at J, with 12 bases between the two ends. The germline V gene has CDR1 DFQATT and CDR2 SNEGSKA (reference sequence). This CDR3 has 15 amino acids. CDR3 nucleotide sequence: TGCAGTGCTAGCAATCCGGCGGTTAGCAATCAGCCCCAGCATTTT. Its protein product is CSASNPAVSNQPQHF.

The rearrangement joins TRBV3-1 to TRBJ2-3; D may match TRBD1 or TRBD2 (6 bases each). Trimming pared 8 bases from V and 1 base from J, leaving 10 bases between. The CDR3 covers 13 residues. The germline V gene encodes CDR1 LGHDT and CDR2 YNNKEL (reference sequence). The CDR3 DNA reads as TGTGCCAGCGGGGGGCCTCGCACAGATACGCAGTATTTT. It yields the protein CASGGPRTDTQYF.

CDR3 region: CASIGGREYYEQYF. In DNA, the CDR3 is TGTGCCAGCATCGGGGGGCGGGAGTACTACGAGCAGTACTTC. The gene calls are TRBV6-2 or TRBV6-3 and TRBJ2-7, with D perhaps matching TRBD2 (7 bases). Trimming stripped 7 bases from V and 3 bases from J, with 16 bases between. The CDR3 extends over 14 amino acids. Germline CDR1 and CDR2: MNHEY and SVGEGT.

This clonotype was counted at least ten times. The chain links TRBV5-1 to TRBJ1-1; D gene unclear. V dropped 1 base and J dropped 1 base, with 17 bases sitting between them. The CDR3 runs to 17 residues. The germline V gene encodes CDR1 SGHRS and CDR2 YFSETQ. The CDR3 DNA follows: TGCGCCAGCAGCTTGTTTCCCGCGACCAGGAAGAACACTGAAGCTTTCTTT. Translation: CASSLFPATRKNTEAFF.

The V and J genes are TRBV29-1 and TRBJ1-2, with a possible D match to TRBD1 (6 bases). CDR3 size: 12 residues. Germline assignment: CDR1 SQVTM and CDR2 ANQGSEA. V shed 5 bases and J shed 6 bases, with 13 bases lying between them. The CDR3 spells CSVTEQGHGYTF. DNA for the CDR3: TGCAGCGTTACGGAACAGGGCCATGGCTACACCTTC.

This clonotype was seen more than once but under ten times. It may be a read error: a sequence one base away is much more abundant. The rearrangement uses TRBV27 and TRBJ2-1, with 8 bases that match TRBD2. CDR3 size: 14 residues. Germline trimming cut 2 bases from V and 10 bases from J; bases unmatched to any gene: 7. In germline, CDR1 is MNHEY, CDR2 SMNVEV (reference sequence). CDR3 in amino acids: CASSLAGGKYEQFF. The CDR3 DNA is TGTGCCAGCAGTTTAGCGGGAGGTAAATACGAGCAGTTCTTC.

This chain joins TRBV12-3 or TRBV12-4 and TRBJ2-3, with unresolved D. The V and J ends lost 3 bases and 4 bases respectively, with 5 bases between them. The length of the CDR3 is 12 residues. CDR3 region: CASSFKPDTQYF. The CDR3 nucleotides are TGTGCCAGCAGTTTCAAGCCAGATACGCAGTATTTT.

This clonotype appeared many times. V gene TRBV28 combines with J gene TRBJ2-2, with 9 bases matching TRBD2. Germline V gene sequence: CDR1 MDHEN, CDR2 SYDVKM. Losses at the gene ends were 7 bases for V and 2 bases for J; bases not matched to a gene: 11. This CDR3 comprises 17 residues. This CDR3 is CASTLRVAGANTGELFF. DNA of the CDR3: TGTGCCAGCACCCTTCGGGTAGCGGGAGCTAACACCGGGGAGCTGTTTTTT.

The chain uses TRBV7-9 and TRBJ1-2; D possibly corresponds to TRBD1 (5 bases). The germline V and J ends were trimmed by 1 base and 4 bases, with 13 bases remaining between them. CDR1 is SEHNR and CDR2 is FQNEAQ in the germline V gene (reference sequence). The CDR3 sequence is 15 residues long. The CDR3, as DNA: TGTGCCAGCAGCTTAGGGGGGAGGAACCCCTATGGCTACACCTTC. Its translation: CASSLGGRNPYGYTF.

This chain connects TRBV11-3 to TRBJ2-2; 9 bases match TRBD2. Trimming cost V 6 bases and J 5 bases; bases outside gene matches: 7. This CDR3 is 15 amino acids long. Per germline, CDR1 SGHNT and CDR2 YENEEA. The CDR3 sequence is CASRPPSGMTGELFF. CDR3 in DNA: TGTGCCAGCAGACCTCCTAGCGGGATGACCGGGGAGCTGTTTTTT.

This clonotype was counted a single time. A far larger clone differs by one base, so this is likely a read error. The chain is built from TRBV11-2 and TRBJ2-7, with D perhaps being TRBD1 or TRBD2 (5 bases each). There are 12 residues in the CDR3. Trimming removed 0 bases at V and 10 bases at J, with 10 bases between. Germline-derived CDR1 and CDR2 are SGHAT and FQNNGV. The CDR3 coding sequence is TGTGCCAGCAGCTTAGATATGGGGGACCAGTACTTC. It translates to CASSLDMGDQYF.

J is TRBJ2-5 and V is TRBV9; tentatively, D is TRBD1 or TRBD2 (5 bases each). The DNA matches TRBJ2-1 better at its end, which makes the J call doubtful. The CDR3 is made up of 15 amino acids. Germline-derived CDR1 and CDR2 are SGDLS and YYNGEE. In DNA, the CDR3 is TGTGCCAGCAGCGTAGGAGGGGTCCCCCACAATGAGCAGTTCTTC. This codes for CASSVGGVPHNEQFF.

This clonotype was seen many times. The rearrangement uses TRBV12-3 or TRBV12-4 and TRBJ1-1, with D possibly being TRBD1 (6 bases). The ends were cut back, 5 bases at V and 0 bases at J, with 10 bases in the middle. The CDR3 totals 14 residues. The CDR3 DNA reads TGTGCCAGCAGTACAGGGCTCATGAACACTGAAGCTTTCTTT. It encodes CASSTGLMNTEAFF.

The chain couples TRBV6-2 or TRBV6-3 to TRBJ2-6; D unresolved. CDR1 is MNHEY and CDR2 is SVGEGT in the germline V gene. V was cut by 5 bases and J by 4 bases, with 12 bases left in between. CDR3 length: 15 amino acids. CDR3 protein: CASSVEALGANVLTF. CDR3 bases: TGTGCCAGCAGTGTAGAAGCTCTCGGGGCCAACGTCCTGACTTTC.

In this sample, this clonotype turned up many times. V and J are TRBV20-1 and TRBJ2-7, with TRBD2 as a possible D gene (6 bases). V was clipped by 1 base and J by 1 base, with 14 bases between them. Germline loops: CDR1 DFQATT, CDR2 SNEGSKA (reference sequence). The CDR3 loop spans 15 amino acids. The CDR3 sequence: CSARGLAVNSYEQYF. The CDR3 DNA reads as TGCAGTGCTAGAGGTTTAGCGGTTAATTCCTACGAGCAGTACTTC.

DNA for the CDR3: TGTGCCAGTAGTATTTATTCAGGAGACAGGACCTACGAGCAGTACTTC. Residues: CASSIYSGDRTYEQYF. The chain recombines TRBV19 with TRBJ2-7, with a tentative D call TRBD1 (6 bases). The germline V gene encodes CDR1 LNHDA and CDR2 SQIVND (reference sequence). V was pared by 3 bases and J by 2 bases, with 17 bases between. The CDR3 loop spans 16 amino acids. The variable domain in full, with the rest retrieved from reference TRBV19 and TRBJ2-7, is DGGITQSPKYLFRKEGQNVTLSCEQNLNHDAMYWYRQDPGQGLRLIYYSQIVNDFQKGDIAEGYSVSREKKESFPLTVTSAQKNPTAFYLCASSIYSGDRTYEQYFGPGTRLTVT.

Many counts were recorded for this clonotype. The V and J genes are TRBV12-3 or TRBV12-4 and TRBJ2-1; D call uncertain. V lost 3 bases and J lost 3, with 15 bases in between. The CDR3 has 16 residues. CDR3 DNA: TGTGCCAGCAGTTTTTTCGTGGCGGTTAACTACAATGAGCAGTTCTTC. As protein: CASSFFVAVNYNEQFF.

The CDR3 sequence: CASSIEWNPTSGNTIYF. CDR3 nucleotides: TGTGCCAGTAGTATAGAGTGGAACCCAACTTCTGGAAACACCATATATTTT. This rearrangement joins TRBV19 to TRBJ1-3; D is unclear. V was clipped by 0 bases and J by 1 base, with 13 bases between them. In germline, CDR1 is LNHDA, CDR2 SQIVND (reference sequence). The CDR3 has 17 amino acids.

This clonotype was seen ten or more times. This chain links TRBV12-3 or TRBV12-4 with TRBJ2-1; no clear D gene. The V and J ends lost 3 bases and 4 bases respectively, with 7 bases between them. The length of the CDR3 is 13 residues. The CDR3 DNA reads as TGTGCCAGCAGTTTGTTAAATTACAATGAGCAGTTCTTC. Amino acid sequence: CASSLLNYNEQFF.